The TCR beta chain under discussion was sequenced for a study of CD4 T cells in relation to SARS-CoV-2 and coronaviruses. Before the COVID-19 pandemic, during about 2011-2019, CD4+ T cells were taken from unexposed donors. CD4+ T cells were isolated from the cells after 10 days of culture. CDR3 length equals 13 residues. The germline gives CDR1 LNHDA, CDR2 SQIVND (reference sequence). V shed 9 bases and J shed 1 base, with 7 bases lying between them. Only a few counts were recorded for this clone. Its antigen is currently unknown. Clones were sequenced by immunoSEQ multiplex PCR, and TCRdb holds only the in-frame ones, with some missing. The data show some 27,000 clones, 60% to 80% seen once.

This TCR was sampled from a human donor in good health. The V and J genes are TRBV19 and TRBJ1-6, with no clear D. The sequencing input was CD4+ T cells from PBMCs, cultured in vitro. CDR3 coding DNA: TGTGCCAGCCAAGAATCCTATAATTCACCCCTCCACTTT. It yields the protein CASQESYNSPLHF. Looking up the rest from reference TRBV19 and TRBJ1-6 gives the full variable domain: DGGITQSPKYLFRKEGQNVTLSCEQNLNHDAMYWYRQDPGQGLRLIYYSQIVNDFQKGDIAEGYSVSREKKESFPLTVTSAQKNPTAFYLCASQESYNSPLHFGNGTRLTVT.